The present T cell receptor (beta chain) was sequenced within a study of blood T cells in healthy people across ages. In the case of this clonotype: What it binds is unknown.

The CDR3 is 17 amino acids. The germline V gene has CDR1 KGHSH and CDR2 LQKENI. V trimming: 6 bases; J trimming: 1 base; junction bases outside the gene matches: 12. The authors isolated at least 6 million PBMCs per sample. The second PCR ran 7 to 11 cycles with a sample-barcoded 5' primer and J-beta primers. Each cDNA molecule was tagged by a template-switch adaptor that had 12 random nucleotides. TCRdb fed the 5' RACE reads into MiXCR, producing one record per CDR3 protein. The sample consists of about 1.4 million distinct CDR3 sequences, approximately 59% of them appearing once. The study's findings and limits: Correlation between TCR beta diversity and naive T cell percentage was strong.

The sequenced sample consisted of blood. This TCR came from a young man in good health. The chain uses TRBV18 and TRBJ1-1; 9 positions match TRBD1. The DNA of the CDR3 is TGTGCCAGCTCGCCCAATACAGGGGGCGCCTCGAACACTGAAGCTTTCTTT. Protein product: CASSPNTGGASNTEAFF. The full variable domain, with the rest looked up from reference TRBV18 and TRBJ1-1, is NAGVMQNPRHLVRRRGQEARLRCSPMKGHSHVYWYRQLPEEGLKFMVYLQKENIIDESGMPKERFSAEFPKEGPSILRIQQVVRGDSAAYFCASSPNTGGASNTEAFFGQGTRLTVV.